This T cell receptor beta chain was identified in a study of molecular identifiers for immune sequencing clone quantification. Overall study results and limits: Detectable among 800,000 to 1,000,000 naive cells, according to reports, was Jurkat TCR RNA spiked in from one cell. It was shown that clones above 20 RNA copies held over 98% of effector molecules, but under 1% in naive cells.

Methods described previously, with TCR primers listed, were used for bulk TCR libraries. TCRdb reanalysed the PCR reads using MiXCR and keeps one entry per CDR3 protein. The data hold 400,000 to 600,000 distinct CDR3 sequences, with less than 30% observed a single time. The CDR3 is made up of 15 amino acids. Trimming removed 6 bases from V and 1 base from J, with 14 bases in between. Looked up from germline, CDR1 is SGHTA and CDR2 is FQGTGA. At least ten counts were recorded for this clonotype. Its antigen is not known. The specimen sequenced was naive CD8+ T cells from blood, with Jurkat cell RNA spiked in. Subset denoted: FACS-sorted CD8+CD4-CCR7+CD45RA+ naive T cells. This receptor was taken from a human donor in good health. Some libraries in this study had Jurkat cell RNA spiked in. The rearrangement uses TRBV7-3 and TRBJ2-3; D unclear. The CDR3 is CASSQGWAGTDTQYF. CDR3 DNA sequence: TGTGCCAGCAGTCAAGGGTGGGCCGGCACAGATACGCAGTATTTT.